This T cell receptor (beta chain) is drawn from a study of blood T cells in healthy people across ages. Primed by a sample-barcoded 5' primer and a J-beta primer mix, a second PCR proceeded for about 6 to 11 cycles. TCRdb reanalysed the 5' RACE reads using MiXCR and keeps one entry per CDR3 protein. The sample holds roughly 800,000 distinct CDR3 sequences, over 45% seen once. The authors extracted at least 6 micrograms of total RNA per sample. The sample comprised blood. This receptor was identified in a man aged 30 to 45 in good health.

The CDR3 loop is CSARDNLASGYYEQYF. In nucleotides, the CDR3 is TGCAGTGCTAGAGATAACTTGGCTAGCGGTTACTACGAGCAGTACTTC. The J gene is TRBJ2-4, the V gene TRBV20-1; 7 bases are a match to TRBD2. The DNA end lines up better with TRBJ2-7; the J call may be wrong. Germline CDR1 is DFQATT and CDR2 is SNEGSKA (reference sequence). The CDR3 totals 16 residues.